Shown below are 19 T cell receptor beta chains from a single sample sequenced in a study of blood T cell repertoires in COVID-19. Libraries were prepared by immunoSEQ multiplex PCR; TCRdb keeps only in-frame clonotypes and omits some of them. Of 90,000 to 120,000 clones listed, around nine tenths are singletons. The sequenced sample consisted of peripheral blood. Receptors originate from a human donor in a cohort sampled during active COVID-19.

V is TRBV11-2 and J is TRBJ2-1, with 12 bases fitting TRBD2. Germline-derived CDR1 and CDR2 are SGHAT and FQNNGV. Losses at the gene ends were 1 base for V and 4 bases for J; bases not matched to a gene: 5. The CDR3 covers 17 residues. CDR3 nucleotides: TGTGCCAGCAGCTTAGGGACTAGCGGGACTTCATACAATGAGCAGTTCTTC. This encodes CASSLGTSGTSYNEQFF.

The rearrangement joins TRBV9 to TRBJ2-3, with TRBD1 matching 9 bases. CDR3 length: 15 amino acids. Losses at the gene ends were 3 bases for V and 6 bases for J; bases not matched to a gene: 8. CDR1 is SGDLS and CDR2 is YYNGEE in the germline V gene. CDR3 bases: TGTGCCAGCAGCGGAGAAGACAGGGGGGCGGATACGCAGTATTTT. This gives the protein CASSGEDRGADTQYF.

The rearrangement links TRBV5-1 to TRBJ2-7; D perhaps matches TRBD2 (5 bases). The CDR3 runs 15 residues. Per germline, CDR1 SGHRS and CDR2 YFSETQ. V was cut by 1 base and J by 5 bases, with 16 bases left in between. The CDR3 is CASSLRARARDEQYF. For the CDR3, the DNA is TGCGCCAGCAGCTTGAGGGCCCGCGCGAGGGACGAGCAGTACTTC.

The rearrangement joins TRBV7-8 to TRBJ2-6; possibly TRBD1 for D (6 bases). The CDR3 has 19 residues. CDR1 SGHVS and CDR2 FQNEAQ come from the germline V gene. V was clipped by 1 base and J by 1 base, with 17 bases between them. CDR3 nucleotides: TGTGCCAGCAGCTTAGTCAGCACAGGGTTTCTTTCTGGGGCCAACGTCCTGACTTTC. This encodes CASSLVSTGFLSGANVLTF.

The chain uses TRBV28 and TRBJ2-7; D possibly corresponds to TRBD1 (6 bases). Germline V lookup: CDR1 MDHEN, CDR2 SYDVKM. The length of the CDR3 is 15 residues. V lost 6 bases, J lost 1 base, and 16 bases lay in between. CDR3 amino acids: CASSTRGVLSYEQYF. The CDR3 bases are TGTGCCAGCAGCACCAGGGGCGTTCTGTCCTACGAGCAGTACTTC.

Points on this clone: The sample holds other DNA sequences that translate to the same CDR3. The chain has TRBV28 and TRBJ1-5, with 7 bases lining up with TRBD1. The CDR3 spans 16 residues. Germline CDR1 is MDHEN and CDR2 is SYDVKM. With 7 bases clipped from V and 3 bases from J, the junction kept 12 bases outside the gene matches. The DNA for the CDR3 is TGTGCCAGCATTCGACAGGGCCTGGGCAACAATCAGCCCCAGCATTTT. This encodes CASIRQGLGNNQPQHF. The full variable domain, rest sourced from reference TRBV28 and TRBJ1-5, is DVKVTQSSRYLVKRTGEKVFLECVQDMDHENMFWYRQDPGLGLRLIYFSYDVKMKEKGDIPEGYSVSREKKERFSLILESASTNQTSMYLCASIRQGLGNNQPQHFGDGTRLSIL.

This sequence joins TRBV19 and TRBJ2-2; 13 bases fit TRBD2. Germline V gives CDR1 LNHDA, CDR2 SQIVND (reference sequence). With 4 bases clipped from V and 5 bases from J, the junction kept 7 bases outside the gene matches. This CDR3 is 17 amino acids long. In DNA form, the CDR3 reads TGTGCCAGTAGTAAGACTAGCGGGGGGTCCAGGACCGGGGAGCTGTTTTTT. Residues: CASSKTSGGSRTGELFF. Variable domain in full (rest from reference TRBV19 and TRBJ2-2): DGGITQSPKYLFRKEGQNVTLSCEQNLNHDAMYWYRQDPGQGLRLIYYSQIVNDFQKGDIAEGYSVSREKKESFPLTVTSAQKNPTAFYLCASSKTSGGSRTGELFFGEGSRLTVL.

This clone has just one count. This chain links TRBV3-1 (or the pseudogene TRBV3-2) with TRBJ2-2; a possible D gene is TRBD1 (5 bases). Trimming took 8 bases from V and 6 from J, leaving 10 bases between them. The V gene's germline CDR1 is LGHDT and CDR2 YNNKEL (reference sequence). The CDR3 is 12 amino acids. DNA for the CDR3: TGTGCCAGCCTGCAGGGCGCCGGGGAGCTGTTTTTT. It translates to CASLQGAGELFF.

The chain couples TRBV5-6 to TRBJ2-7; a weak D match, TRBD2 (6 bases). CDR3 length: 14 amino acids. Germline loops: CDR1 SGHDT, CDR2 YYEEEE. Trimming cost V 6 bases and J 4 bases, with 17 bases left between them. CDR3 sequence (DNA): TGTGCCAGCACCACTTGGGGGGTGGGATACGAGCAGTACTTC. This encodes CASTTWGVGYEQYF.

J is TRBJ1-5 and V is TRBV6-5; TRBD1 agrees at 7 bases. CDR1 and CDR2 from the germline V gene are MNHEY and SVGAGI. The V segment lost 6 bases and the J segment 3 bases; nucleotides outside the gene matches: 5. There are 14 residues in the CDR3. The CDR3 spells CASRGGQPNQPQHF. The CDR3 DNA reads as TGTGCCAGCAGGGGGGGACAGCCCAATCAGCCCCAGCATTTT.

This clone is a singleton in its sample. V is TRBV5-6 and J is TRBJ2-2; 9 nucleotides match TRBD2. In germline, CDR1 is SGHDT, CDR2 YYEEEE. V shed 4 bases and J 3 bases; nucleotides not matched to a gene: 7. The CDR3 loop spans 16 amino acids. CDR3 in amino acids: CASSETLAGDTGELFF. CDR3 nucleotides: TGTGCCAGCAGCGAAACTTTAGCGGGAGACACCGGGGAGCTGTTTTTT.

This sequence joins TRBV28 and TRBJ2-1; D possibly corresponds to TRBD1 (6 bases). Per germline, CDR1 MDHEN and CDR2 SYDVKM. This CDR3 is built from 14 residues. Between the trimmed V and J ends, which lost 7 bases and 4 bases, there was a span of 14 bases. In nucleotides, the CDR3 is TGTGCCAGCAAAATTGAGGACAGTTACAATGAGCAGTTCTTC. Encoded protein: CASKIEDSYNEQFF.

This chain uses TRBV19 with TRBJ1-5; TRBD1 agrees at 8 bases. V gave up 5 bases and J gave up 2 bases; unmatched junction bases: 5. In germline, CDR1 is LNHDA, CDR2 SQIVND (reference sequence). The CDR3 spans 15 residues. The CDR3 is CASSPWGQGNQPQHF. CDR3 sequence (DNA): TGTGCCAGTAGTCCCTGGGGACAGGGCAATCAGCCCCAGCATTTT.

The chain uses TRBV18 and TRBJ1-5; D might be TRBD1 (6 bases). Germline loops: CDR1 KGHSH, CDR2 LQKENI. The V end was cut by 3 bases, the J end by 0 bases, with 9 bases between. This CDR3 comprises 15 residues. Here the CDR3 DNA reads TGTGCCAGCTCACCTGTGGACAGTAGCAATCAGCCCCAGCATTTT. Amino acid sequence: CASSPVDSSNQPQHF.

This sequence joins TRBV12-3 or TRBV12-4 and TRBJ1-4, with 9 positions matching TRBD1. Unmatched junction bases numbered 2, after V lost 7 bases and J lost 5 bases. The CDR3 sequence is 13 residues long. The CDR3 DNA reads as TGTGCCAGCACGACAGGGGGAAATGAAAAACTGTTTTTT. It specifies CASTTGGNEKLFF.

The chain recombines TRBV6-5 with TRBJ2-1; TRBD2 matches 7 bases. J was trimmed by 2 bases and V by 5 bases; bases with no gene match: 3. Germline V lookup: CDR1 MNHEY, CDR2 SVGAGI. The CDR3 is 14 residues long. This chain's CDR3 is CASSRLATYNEQFF. For the CDR3, the DNA is TGTGCCAGCAGTAGACTAGCTACCTACAATGAGCAGTTCTTC.

This clone was counted a single time. The chain couples TRBV6-5 to TRBJ1-2; 8 nucleotides agree with TRBD1. Germline loops: CDR1 MNHEY, CDR2 SVGAGI. With V trimmed by 6 bases and J by 1 base, 4 bases remained unmatched. This CDR3 has 14 residues. The DNA for the CDR3 is TGTGCCAGCAGCCGGGACAGGAGTAACTATGGCTACACCTTC. It encodes CASSRDRSNYGYTF.

This clone was seen a few times. The chain has TRBV6-1 and TRBJ1-6, with TRBD1 matching over 8 bases. The germline CDR1 and CDR2 sequences are MNHNS and SASEGT. Unmatched junction bases numbered 3, after V lost 1 base and J lost 7 bases. The CDR3 is 15 amino acids. CDR3 protein: CASSEGAGGNSPLHF. In DNA form, the CDR3 reads TGTGCCAGCAGTGAAGGGGCAGGGGGCAATTCACCCCTCCACTTT.

The V gene is TRBV10-1, the J gene TRBJ2-3; D not resolved. Germline V gene sequence: CDR1 WNHNN, CDR2 SYGVQD (reference sequence). The CDR3 is 14 residues long. V lost 0 bases and J lost 2, with 6 bases in between. The CDR3 is CASSESRFTDTQYF. CDR3 in DNA: TGCGCCAGCAGTGAGTCGAGGTTCACAGATACGCAGTATTTT.